Each of the 19 T cell receptor beta chains below was sequenced from the same sample in a study of cytomegalovirus exposure and HLA in healthy donors. TCRdb keeps only in-frame clones here, not all; method: immunoSEQ multiplex PCR. The sample includes 150,000 to 200,000 clones, 75% to 95% of them seen just once. The sequenced sample was PBMCs. These receptors were collected from a woman aged 18-29 years in good health and CMV-seropositive.

This chain uses TRBV7-2 with TRBJ1-4, with TRBD1 matching 7 bases. The germline V gene encodes CDR1 SGHTA and CDR2 FQGNSA. Trimming removed 5 bases from V and 6 bases from J; junction bases left unmatched: 6. This CDR3 spans 14 amino acids. The CDR3 DNA reads as TGTGCCAGCAGCCTCATCGACAGGGATGAAAAACTGTTTTTT. This encodes CASSLIDRDEKLFF.

This clone occurred once. The gene calls are TRBV7-9 and TRBJ1-4; D perhaps matches TRBD1 (5 bases). Trimming left V 4 bases short and J 2 bases short, with 17 bases between. Germline V lookup: CDR1 SEHNR, CDR2 FQNEAQ (reference sequence). CDR3 size: 17 residues. CDR3 loop: CASSSRTNGTTNEKLFF. The CDR3 region has the DNA TGTGCCAGCAGCTCCCGGACAAATGGTACCACTAATGAAAAACTGTTTTTT.

The rearrangement uses TRBV4-2 and TRBJ1-2; maybe TRBD1 (5 bases). The CDR3 sequence is 14 residues long. The germline V and J ends were trimmed by 0 bases and 2 bases, with 7 bases remaining between them. Per the germline V gene, CDR1 is LGHNA and CDR2 is YNFKEQ. CDR3 sequence reads: CASSQEEGNYGYTF. The CDR3 region has the DNA TGTGCCAGCAGCCAAGAGGAGGGGAACTATGGCTACACCTTC.

This clone was observed a single time. The V gene is TRBV18, the J gene TRBJ2-5, with 12 bases lining up with TRBD2. The CDR3 has 16 residues. J gave up 4 bases and V 5 bases, and 8 bases lay outside the gene matches. Germline loops: CDR1 KGHSH, CDR2 LQKENI. The CDR3 region has the DNA TGTGCCAGCTCAGAGGAATCGGGACTAGCGGGAGAGACCCAGTACTTC. This sequence encodes CASSEESGLAGETQYF.

The V and J genes are TRBV5-4 and TRBJ2-5, with TRBD2 matching over 9 bases. CDR1 and CDR2 (germline): SGHNT, YYREEE (reference sequence). The CDR3 loop spans 16 amino acids. The J segment lost 5 bases and the V segment lost 0 bases, leaving 8 bases of the junction unmatched. In DNA form, the CDR3 reads TGTGCCAGCAGCTTGGTTGGTAGCGGGAGAGCGGAGACCCAGTACTTC. Translated: CASSLVGSGRAETQYF.

This chain joins TRBV10-3 and TRBJ1-1; D is undetermined. The V gene lost 0 bases and the J gene lost 5 bases, with 13 bases spanning the gap. From germline, CDR1 is ENHRY and CDR2 SYGVKD. The CDR3 consists of 15 residues. CDR3 in amino acids: CAISESREGGTEAFF. The CDR3 nucleotides read TGTGCCATCAGTGAGTCGAGGGAGGGAGGGACTGAAGCTTTCTTT.

The CDR3 loop reads CASSPQWGESTDTQYF. Written as DNA, the CDR3 is TGTGCCAGCAGCCCGCAATGGGGGGAAAGCACAGATACGCAGTATTTT. The chain joins TRBV7-8 to TRBJ2-3; perhaps TRBD2 as D (6 bases). This CDR3 contains 16 residues. V was clipped by 5 bases and J by 0 bases, with 15 bases between them. The germline V gene has CDR1 SGHVS and CDR2 FQNEAQ.

The gene calls are TRBV7-9 and TRBJ2-2; 7 bases are shared with TRBD1. This CDR3 contains 17 residues. Trimming took 0 bases from V and 3 from J; bases not matched to a gene: 7. Germline lookup yields CDR1 SEHNR and CDR2 FQNEAQ (reference sequence). The CDR3 nucleotides are TGTGCCAGCAGCTTAGCGGGTCAGGGGGTTTACACCGGGGAGCTGTTTTTT. It yields the protein CASSLAGQGVYTGELFF.

The genes are TRBV7-9 and TRBJ1-6; no clear D. Germline loops: CDR1 SEHNR, CDR2 FQNEAQ (reference sequence). There are 14 residues in the CDR3. With 11 bases removed from V and 7 bases from J, the gap between germline ends came to 18 bases. The CDR3, as DNA: TGTGCCTACTCCCTCATAGAGGGAAATTCACCCCTCCACTTT. Translating it yields CAYSLIEGNSPLHF.

The chain carries TRBV11-2 and TRBJ2-7; TRBD1 matches 7 bases. V shed 0 bases and J 6 bases; nucleotides not matched to a gene: 5. CDR1 SGHAT and CDR2 FQNNGV come from the germline V gene. This CDR3 spans 14 amino acids. CDR3: CASSLDYRGFEQYF. The CDR3 DNA follows: TGTGCCAGCAGCTTAGATTACAGGGGCTTCGAGCAGTACTTC.

This clone was seen a single time. The V and J genes are TRBV9 and TRBJ2-3; 8 positions agree with TRBD2. The CDR3 sequence is 15 residues long. Germline trimming cut 3 bases from V and 2 bases from J; bases unmatched to any gene: 5. CDR1 is SGDLS and CDR2 is YYNGEE in the germline V gene. CDR3 nucleotide sequence: TGTGCCAGCAGCGCTCATAGCGGGGACACAGATACGCAGTATTTT. Residues: CASSAHSGDTDTQYF. The full variable domain, completed using reference TRBV9 and TRBJ2-3, is DSGVTQTPKHLITATGQRVTLRCSPRSGDLSVYWYQQSLDQGLQFLIQYYNGEERAKGNILERFSAQQFPDLHSELNLSSLELGDSALYFCASSAHSGDTDTQYFGPGTRLTVL.

The rearrangement joins TRBV5-1 to TRBJ1-4; D gene uncertain. The CDR3 loop spans 14 amino acids. Germline V gives CDR1 SGHRS, CDR2 YFSETQ. V dropped 7 bases and J dropped 2 bases, with 12 bases sitting between them. CDR3 sequence: CASGVVGTNEKLFF. In DNA, the CDR3 is TGCGCCAGCGGTGTAGTCGGGACTAATGAAAAACTGTTTTTT.

This chain links TRBV12-2 with TRBJ1-1; the D call TRBD1 from the table was never checked on the DNA. TRBV12-2 counts as a pseudogene. The CDR3 has 20 amino acids. CDR3 residues: CASRLALLSGPPQMNTEAFF. CDR3 nucleotide sequence: TGTGCAAGTCGCTTAGCGCTTCTGTCAGGGCCCCCCCAAATGAACACTGAAGCTTTCTTT.

The CDR3 nucleotides are TGCGCCAGCAGGGAGGGCCTTAGCTCTGGAAACACCATATATTTT. This translates into CASREGLSSGNTIYF. The chain is built from TRBV4-1 and TRBJ1-3; D not resolved. This CDR3 is built from 15 residues. V was trimmed by 6 bases and J by 0 bases, leaving 12 bases between them. Per the germline V gene, CDR1 is MGHRA and CDR2 is YSYEKL.

The chain couples TRBV18 to TRBJ1-1; TRBD1 matches at 8 bases. V was clipped by 3 bases and J by 0 bases; unmatched bases: 6. Germline V lookup: CDR1 KGHSH, CDR2 LQKENI. The CDR3 consists of 16 residues. CDR3 loop: CASSPTARGLNTEAFF. CDR3 coding DNA: TGTGCCAGCTCACCGACAGCCAGGGGGCTGAACACTGAAGCTTTCTTT.

V and J are TRBV18 and TRBJ1-1; 8 bases fit TRBD1. The CDR3 length is 15 residues. Germline V gives CDR1 KGHSH, CDR2 LQKENI. V shed 1 base, J shed 4 bases, and the junction held 5 bases outside the gene matches. The CDR3 bases are TGTGCCAGCTCACCACTCGACAGGGGAGTCACTGAAGCTTTCTTT. As protein: CASSPLDRGVTEAFF. The full variable domain, with the rest looked up from reference TRBV18 and TRBJ1-1, is NAGVMQNPRHLVRRRGQEARLRCSPMKGHSHVYWYRQLPEEGLKFMVYLQKENIIDESGMPKERFSAEFPKEGPSILRIQQVVRGDSAAYFCASSPLDRGVTEAFFGQGTRLTVV.

The chain combines TRBV4-1 with TRBJ2-5; 7 nucleotides agree with TRBD2. V trimming: 0 bases; J trimming: 1 base; junction bases outside the gene matches: 5. Germline CDR1 MGHRA, CDR2 YSYEKL. This CDR3 comprises 16 residues. DNA of the CDR3: TGCGCCAGCAGCCAAGATTCGTCTAGCGGCCAAGAGACCCAGTACTTC. Translation gives CASSQDSSSGQETQYF.

This clone appeared a single time. The chain couples TRBV6-4 to TRBJ2-3; no reliable D call. With 5 bases removed from V and 0 bases from J, the gap between germline ends came to 9 bases. Germline values: CDR1 MRHNA, CDR2 SNTAGT. This CDR3 is built from 14 residues. This chain's CDR3 is CASSFQASTDTQYF. The CDR3 DNA reads as TGTGCCAGCAGTTTCCAGGCTAGCACAGATACGCAGTATTTT.

The chain couples TRBV15 to TRBJ2-7, with a possible D match to TRBD2 (6 bases). Trimming stripped 3 bases from V and 0 bases from J, with 21 bases between. The CDR3 covers 18 residues. CDR1 LNHNV and CDR2 YYDKDF come from the germline V gene (reference sequence). The CDR3 DNA follows: TGTGCCACCAGCAGCCCCGCTTCGGCGGGACCCAGCTCCTACGAGCAGTACTTC. It is translated as CATSSPASAGPSSYEQYF. The full variable domain, with the rest looked up from reference TRBV15 and TRBJ2-7, is DAMVIQNPRYQVTQFGKPVTLSCSQTLNHNVMYWYQQKSSQAPKLLFHYYDKDFNNEADTPDNFQSRRPNTSFCFLDIRSPGLGDTAMYLCATSSPASAGPSSYEQYFGPGTRLTVT.